A selection of T cell receptor beta chains follows, all from one sample in a study of shared clonotypes between healthy human individuals. Profiling relied on immunoSEQ multiplex PCR, and the TCRdb table lists in-frame clones only, not all of them. The profile covers about 2.4 million clones, with approximately 92% appearing a single time and roughly 0.14% taken by the ten largest. The specimen sequenced was naive CD4+ T cells sorted from blood. Receptors originate from a man aged 18-30 years in good health. The CDR3 runs from the conserved cysteine through the conserved F or W. Fields, in order: J gene, V gene, CDR3 protein.

J: TRBJ2-3
V: TRBV28
CDR3: CASSFRGNLGRAISTDTQYF

J: TRBJ2-3
V: TRBV5-1
CDR3: CASSLAESSGSSTDTQYF

J: TRBJ2-3
V: TRBV19
CDR3: CASSMTGLDTQYF

J: TRBJ2-1
V: TRBV12-5
CDR3: CASGLGQTYNEQFF

J: TRBJ2-7
V: TRBV6-1
CDR3: CASSGGQGPLGEQYF

J: TRBJ1-1
V: TRBV10-3
CDR3: CAISELAEAFF

J: TRBJ1-2
V: TRBV10-3
CDR3: CAITPGTAANYGYTF

J: TRBJ1-1
V: TRBV6-6
CDR3: CASSYSRVNTEAFF

J: TRBJ2-2
V: TRBV5-4
CDR3: CASSFGGSGFTGELFF

J: TRBJ2-1
V: TRBV5-1
CDR3: CASSPEGTRYNEQFF

J: TRBJ2-2
V: TRBV5-4
CDR3: CASSFSGTTGELFF

J: TRBJ1-2
V: TRBV5-1
CDR3: CASSVDRDSYPGTF

J: TRBJ2-3
V: TRBV5-1
CDR3: CSTSEAGGSTDTQYF

J: TRBJ2-1
V: TRBV7-2
CDR3: CASSHPGTGVNEQFF

J: TRBJ2-3
V: TRBV5-1
CDR3: CASSLGGQGTFTDTQYF

J: TRBJ2-1
V: TRBV4-3
CDR3: CASSQDRRVGQFF

J: TRBJ1-2
V: TRBV11-2
CDR3: CASSRSPGYTF

J: TRBJ1-1
V: TRBV7-2
CDR3: CASSKNRGNTEAFF

J: TRBJ2-5
V: TRBV11-2
CDR3: CASSPTSWETQYF

J: TRBJ2-1
V: TRBV10-3
CDR3: CAIKSELADNEQFF

J: TRBJ2-5
V: TRBV30
CDR3: CAWSVQQYQETQYF

J: TRBJ1-4
V: TRBV4-3
CDR3: CASSQTLNEKLFF

J: TRBJ1-3
V: TRBV7-2
CDR3: CASSLVSGIGNTIYF

J: TRBJ1-2
V: TRBV10-1
CDR3: CASSEGMSYGYTF

J: TRBJ2-1
V: TRBV30
CDR3: CAWIDRDRSLNEQFF

J: TRBJ2-3
V: TRBV6-1
CDR3: CASSEGSVDTQYF

J: TRBJ2-7
V: TRBV6-1
CDR3: CASSEKEGAGGYEQYF

J: TRBJ1-6
V: TRBV2
CDR3: CASSLTSTPLHF

J: TRBJ1-2
V: TRBV25-1
CDR3: CASKKPGWVGYTF

J: TRBJ1-5
V: TRBV6-1
CDR3: CASRRTGDNQPQHF

J: TRBJ2-7
V: TRBV18
CDR3: CASSPPIREQYF

J: TRBJ1-1
V: TRBV5-1
CDR3: CASSTWGNTEAFF

J: TRBJ2-5
V: TRBV6-1
CDR3: CASSEDRWGETQYF

J: TRBJ2-2
V: TRBV7-8
CDR3: CASSLVTGELFF

J: TRBJ2-7
V: TRBV2
CDR3: CASRQPGIPQREQYF

J: TRBJ2-7
V: TRBV5-4
CDR3: CASSPWNSYEQYF

J: TRBJ2-1
V: TRBV9
CDR3: CASSVSGTGVDEQFF

J: TRBJ1-4
V: TRBV2
CDR3: CASSGGQYEKLFF

J: TRBJ2-5
V: TRBV6-1
CDR3: CASEVKTQYF

J: TRBJ2-1
V: TRBV7-7
CDR3: CASSPLEVPYNEQFF

J: TRBJ2-3
V: TRBV29-1
CDR3: CSVVLLSLLTDTQYF

J: TRBJ1-2
V: TRBV7-9
CDR3: CASSLTTGSSGYTF

J: TRBJ1-6
V: TRBV4-1
CDR3: CASSQGGTGNSPLHF

J: TRBJ2-2
V: TRBV5-1
CDR3: CASSQGTGAAGELFF

J: TRBJ2-3
V: TRBV18
CDR3: CASSPLRTGVGTDTQYF

J: TRBJ2-1
V: TRBV7-2
CDR3: CASSLTPNEQFF

J: TRBJ2-7
V: TRBV7-3
CDR3: CASSLSSGGAYEQYF

J: TRBJ1-5
V: TRBV6-6
CDR3: CASSRGGTAFNQPQHF

J: TRBJ1-3
V: TRBV28
CDR3: CASSLFQVRAGNTIYF